One sample yielded the 18 T cell receptor beta chains listed below, sequenced in a study of identical twins. TCRdb redid the calling of the 5' RACE reads with MiXCR, one entry per CDR3 protein. Of approximately 220,000 distinct CDR3 sequences listed, 7.5% were seen once; the top ten hold about 1.8%. These data were also reused for a study on yellow fever vaccine responses in identical twins.

The sequenced material came from memory (CD45RO+) T cells sorted from blood. All receptors derive from a woman aged 18-30 years in good health.

This clonotype was seen ten or more times. J is TRBJ2-3 and V is TRBV5-1; 9 nucleotides agree with TRBD2. Trimming at V came to 0 bases and at J to 8 bases, leaving 4 bases not matched to a gene. Germline-derived CDR1 and CDR2 are SGHRS and YFSETQ. CDR3 length: 14 residues. The CDR3 DNA sequence: TGCGCCAGCAGCTTGGCCCTAGCGGGGCTTACGCAGTATTTT. Translated, it gives CASSLALAGLTQYF.

This chain connects TRBV5-5 to TRBJ2-7, with 10 nucleotides matching TRBD1. This CDR3 contains 15 residues. J lost 5 bases, V lost 2 bases, and 7 bases had no gene match. CDR1 is SGHKS, CDR2 YYEKEE, per germline (reference sequence). CDR3 protein: CASSLGTGAYDEQYF. The CDR3 DNA sequence: TGTGCCAGCAGCTTAGGGACAGGGGCTTATGACGAGCAGTACTTC.

CDR3 DNA sequence: TGTGCCAGCAGCGCGGTAGGACTAGCGGGAAATCACAATGAGCAGTTCTTC. It encodes CASSAVGLAGNHNEQFF. The genes are TRBV4-2 and TRBJ2-1; 12 nucleotides match TRBD2. The J segment lost 5 bases and the V segment lost 5 bases, leaving 10 bases of the junction unmatched. Germline V CDR1 and CDR2: LGHNA, YNFKEQ. CDR3 length: 17 amino acids.

This clonotype was seen at least ten times. The J gene is TRBJ2-7, the V gene TRBV6-5; D is perhaps TRBD2 (5 bases). V lost 0 bases, J lost 0 bases, and 15 bases lay in between. Germline-derived CDR1 and CDR2 are MNHEY and SVGAGI. This CDR3 has 17 amino acids. The CDR3 nucleotides read TGTGCCAGCAGTTACTCGAAGGTCGGGGTGAGCTCCTACGAGCAGTACTTC. Amino acid sequence: CASSYSKVGVSSYEQYF.

This clonotype was observed many times. This chain links TRBV4-2 with TRBJ2-1; TRBD2 matches 7 bases. V shed 4 bases and J 5 bases; nucleotides not matched to a gene: 14. The CDR3 length is 17 residues. Germline V CDR1 and CDR2: LGHNA, YNFKEQ. The CDR3: CASSPILSGTTDNEQFF. Written as DNA, the CDR3 is TGTGCCAGCAGCCCAATTTTAAGCGGGACTACCGACAATGAGCAGTTCTTC.

This clonotype showed up just a few times. The genes are TRBV6-4 and TRBJ1-6, with D unclear. Germline CDR1 MRHNA, CDR2 SNTAGT. V lost 0 bases and J lost 7, with 4 bases in between. The length of the CDR3 is 13 residues. CDR3 sequence: CASSDSTNSPLHF. For the CDR3, the DNA is TGTGCCAGCAGTGACTCGACGAATTCACCCCTCCACTTT.

This clonotype was observed many times. The rearrangement links TRBV4-3 to TRBJ2-7; no firm D call. CDR3 length equals 15 residues. V lost 0 bases and J lost 2, with 11 bases in between. Germline V gene sequence: CDR1 LGHNA, CDR2 YSLEER. The CDR3 sequence: CASSQDVLGTYEQYF. Here the CDR3 DNA reads TGCGCCAGCAGCCAAGACGTCCTCGGCACCTACGAGCAGTACTTC.

This clonotype occurred many times. The V and J genes are TRBV28 and TRBJ2-1; a possible D gene is TRBD1 (6 bases). The CDR3 runs to 14 residues. CDR1 is MDHEN and CDR2 is SYDVKM in the germline V gene. V gave up 5 bases and J gave up 6 bases, with 14 bases separating them. For the CDR3, the DNA is TGTGCCAGCAGTATAGACAGGCCCCTCAATGAGCAGTTCTTC. This codes for CASSIDRPLNEQFF.

The sample holds a few counts of this clonotype. V and J are TRBV20-1 and TRBJ2-2; 7 bases align to TRBD1. Germline-derived CDR1 and CDR2 are DFQATT and SNEGSKA (reference sequence). The CDR3 extends over 15 amino acids. Trimming cost V 6 bases and J 0 bases; bases outside gene matches: 7. The CDR3 here is CSATYGTANTGELFF. The CDR3 coding sequence is TGCAGTGCAACTTACGGGACAGCGAACACCGGGGAGCTGTTTTTT.

This clonotype was picked up many times. This chain connects TRBV5-1 to TRBJ2-7; 11 bases map to TRBD2. The trim removed 2 bases at V and 3 bases at J, leaving 4 bases unmatched. The CDR3 loop spans 15 amino acids. In germline, CDR1 is SGHRS, CDR2 YFSETQ. The CDR3 nucleotides are TGCGCCAGCAGCTTAACTAGCGGGAGTCTCTACGAGCAGTACTTC. Its protein product is CASSLTSGSLYEQYF. Supplemented by reference TRBV5-1 and TRBJ2-7, the full variable domain reads KAGVTQTPRYLIKTRGQQVTLSCSPISGHRSVSWYQQTPGQGLQFLFEYFSETQRNKGNFPGRFSGRQFSNSRSEMNVSTLELGDSALYLCASSLTSGSLYEQYFGPGTRLTVT.

This clonotype was seen repeatedly, ten times or more. The J gene is TRBJ1-5, the V gene TRBV6-5, with D perhaps TRBD1 (6 bases). From germline, CDR1 is MNHEY and CDR2 SVGAGI. This CDR3 region has 15 residues. V lost 0 bases, J lost 1 base, and 7 bases lay in between. The CDR3 region has the DNA TGTGCCAGCAGTTACTCGCAGGGGAGCAATCAGCCCCAGCATTTT. Translating it yields CASSYSQGSNQPQHF.

In its sample, this clonotype was seen many times. The gene calls are TRBV9 and TRBJ2-7; 9 bases fit TRBD1. The CDR3 covers 15 residues. Germline CDR1 and CDR2: SGDLS and YYNGEE. After removal of 0 bases from V and 6 bases from J, the junction contained 7 bases not matched to a gene. DNA of the CDR3: TGTGCCAGCAGCGTAGCTCCGGGACAGGGAGGCGAGCAGTACTTC. It specifies CASSVAPGQGGEQYF.

In its sample, this clonotype was seen a few times. This chain links TRBV7-2 with TRBJ2-2; TRBD2 matches at 10 bases. The CDR3 is 15 residues long. In germline, CDR1 is SGHTA, CDR2 FQGNSA. V trimming: 6 bases; J trimming: 5 bases; junction bases outside the gene matches: 6. The CDR3 coding sequence is TGTGCCAGCAGGCTAGCGGGAGTGGGTACCGGGGAGCTGTTTTTT. Its protein product is CASRLAGVGTGELFF.

This clonotype turned up a few times. The V call is TRBV28, the J call TRBJ1-5; TRBD1 might be the D (5 bases). Germline lookup yields CDR1 MDHEN and CDR2 SYDVKM. The CDR3 consists of 15 residues. V was cut by 7 bases and J by 1 base, with 14 bases left in between. The CDR3 is CASTRGGISNQPQHF. For the CDR3, the DNA is TGTGCCAGCACCCGGGGGGGGATCAGCAATCAGCCCCAGCATTTT.

The V call is TRBV24-1, the J call TRBJ2-1, with TRBD2 matching over 12 bases. CDR3 size: 15 residues. J was trimmed by 9 bases and V by 8 bases; bases with no gene match: 10. CDR1 KGHDR and CDR2 SFDVKD come from the germline V gene. The CDR3 DNA is TGTGCCACCATTTTTGGACTAGCGGGGCGGGGTGAGCAGTTCTTC. Translation: CATIFGLAGRGEQFF.

The chain links TRBV27 to TRBJ2-3, with 13 bases matching TRBD2. V gave up 6 bases and J gave up 1 base; unmatched junction bases: 13. This CDR3 spans 19 amino acids. Germline V gives CDR1 MNHEY, CDR2 SMNVEV (reference sequence). Here the CDR3 reads CASRELAGGPWVGTDTQYF. DNA of the CDR3: TGTGCCAGCAGGGAACTAGCGGGAGGGCCTTGGGTAGGCACAGATACGCAGTATTTT.

Sample share makes this clonotype medium-sized. The chain combines TRBV29-1 with TRBJ2-2; tentative D call: TRBD1 (5 bases). Germline assignment: CDR1 SQVTM and CDR2 ANQGSEA. This CDR3 has 12 residues. V lost 7 bases to trimming and J lost 5 bases, with 11 bases between them. DNA for the CDR3: TGCAGCGGTTTCACAGGTACCGGGGAGCTGTTTTTT. Encoded protein: CSGFTGTGELFF.

This clonotype was recorded many times. This chain joins TRBV7-8 and TRBJ2-7; possibly TRBD1 for D (5 bases). Germline CDR1 and CDR2: SGHVS and FQNEAQ. Trimming took 5 bases from V and 2 from J, leaving 13 bases between them. The CDR3 sequence is 14 residues long. Here the CDR3 DNA reads TGTGCCAGCAGCATTCACCCAGGGCCCTACGAGCAGTACTTC. The encoded protein is CASSIHPGPYEQYF. The full variable domain, rest sourced from reference TRBV7-8 and TRBJ2-7, is GAGVSQSPRYKVAKRGQDVALRCDPISGHVSLFWYQQALGQGPEFLTYFQNEAQLDKSGLPSDRFFAERPEGSVSTLKIQRTQQEDSAVYLCASSIHPGPYEQYFGPGTRLTVT.